These 29 T cell receptor beta chains were sequenced from one sample in a study of T cell repertoires in cytomegalovirus infection. Their specific antigens are unknown. TCRdb recomputed calls from the reads with MiXCR, one row per CDR3 protein. This repertoire shows around 34,000 distinct CDR3 sequences, approximately 52% found once; its top ten account for more than 80%. This material consisted of CD8+ T cells from cultured PBMCs, taken from culture after CMV antigen stimulation. These receptors were obtained from a human donor in good health (CMV status not recorded). Some clones in this sample may be carry-over from other donors' samples.

The chain employs TRBV15 and TRBJ1-6; D gene unclear. CDR3 size: 16 residues. CDR1 and CDR2 (germline): LNHNV, YYDKDF (reference sequence). V was pared by 1 base and J by 0 bases, with 7 bases between. CDR3 nucleotide sequence: TGTGCCACCAGCAGAGCGGCAGGCTCCTATAATTCACCCCTCCACTTT. As protein: CATSRAAGSYNSPLHF.

The chain combines TRBV7-6 with TRBJ2-1, with 7 bases that match TRBD1. CDR1 and CDR2 (germline): SGHVS, FNYEAQ. J was trimmed by 9 bases and V by 4 bases; bases with no gene match: 6. The CDR3 length is 13 residues. The CDR3 region is CASSSGGRGEQFF. CDR3 coding DNA: TGTGCCAGCAGCTCAGGGGGTCGGGGTGAGCAGTTCTTC.

Only a few counts were recorded for this clonotype. The chain recombines TRBV28 with TRBJ1-1; D uncertain. This CDR3 contains 14 residues. V dropped 5 bases and J dropped 2 bases, with 12 bases sitting between them. Germline V gives CDR1 MDHEN, CDR2 SYDVKM. CDR3 residues: CASSPPFPNTEAFF. In DNA, the CDR3 is TGTGCCAGCAGTCCTCCCTTTCCAAACACTGAAGCTTTCTTT.

The chain carries TRBV27 and TRBJ2-4; D is ambiguous. CDR1 MNHEY and CDR2 SMNVEV come from the germline V gene (reference sequence). V was shortened by 0 bases and J by 0 bases, with 6 bases between the two germline ends. The CDR3 extends over 15 amino acids. CDR3 nucleotide sequence: TGTGCCAGCAGTTTATCCTTCGTAGCCAAAAACATTCAGTACTTC. Encoded protein: CASSLSFVAKNIQYF.

This chain uses TRBV13 with TRBJ2-1; no clear D. This CDR3 is built from 16 residues. CDR1 is PRHDT, CDR2 FYEKMQ, per germline (reference sequence). V was pared by 1 base and J by 0 bases, with 10 bases between. CDR3 DNA sequence: TGTGCCAGCAGCTTAGAGGGCTTCCACTCCTACAATGAGCAGTTCTTC. It encodes CASSLEGFHSYNEQFF. The variable domain in full, with the rest retrieved from reference TRBV13 and TRBJ2-1, is AAGVIQSPRHLIKEKRETATLKCYPIPRHDTVYWYQQGPGQDPQFLISFYEKMQSDKGSIPDRFSAQQFSDYHSELNMSSLELGDSALYFCASSLEGFHSYNEQFFGPGTRLTVL.

The chain employs TRBV29-1 and TRBJ2-6; perhaps TRBD1 as D (5 bases). The length of the CDR3 is 15 residues. Germline CDR1 and CDR2: SQVTM and ANQGSEA. The ends were cut back, 4 bases at V and 0 bases at J, with 10 bases in the middle. The CDR3 protein is CSVVQASSGANVLTF. The CDR3, as DNA: TGCAGCGTTGTACAGGCAAGCTCTGGGGCCAACGTCCTGACTTTC.

V is TRBV18 and J is TRBJ2-2; D uncertain. Germline CDR1 and CDR2: KGHSH and LQKENI. V lost 6 bases and J 1 base, leaving 6 bases between the germline ends. This CDR3 has 13 residues. The CDR3 DNA follows: TGTGCCAGCTCGGAAATGAACACCGGGGAGCTGTTTTTT. Protein product: CASSEMNTGELFF.

The CDR3 bases are TGTGCCATAACCAACGAGGGTCCACCCTACGAGCAGTACTTC. Amino acids: CAITNEGPPYEQYF. The V call is TRBV10-3, the J call TRBJ2-7, with D perhaps TRBD2 (5 bases). This CDR3 spans 14 amino acids. The germline CDR1 and CDR2 sequences are ENHRY and SYGVKD. Deletions cut 9 bases from V and 2 bases from J, with 17 bases between.

This sequence joins TRBV12-5 and TRBJ1-2; 9 bases align to TRBD1. With V trimmed by 3 bases and J by 5 bases, 13 bases remained unmatched. This CDR3 comprises 17 residues. The germline V gene encodes CDR1 LGHNT and CDR2 FRNRAP. In DNA, the CDR3 is TGTGCTAGTGGTTTCGGACAGGGGACGGTGAAGGGGTATGGCTACACCTTC. Amino acid sequence: CASGFGQGTVKGYGYTF.

The chain joins TRBV12-3 or TRBV12-4 to TRBJ2-2; the match to TRBD2 covers 15 bases. Trimming removed 3 bases from V and 3 bases from J; junction bases left unmatched: 5. This CDR3 contains 18 residues. The CDR3 spells CASSFRTSGRGYTGELFF. DNA of the CDR3: TGTGCCAGCAGTTTCAGGACTAGCGGGAGGGGTTACACCGGGGAGCTGTTTTTT.

V is TRBV2 and J is TRBJ2-1, with D unclear. This CDR3 is 13 amino acids long. Germline CDR1 SNHLY, CDR2 FYNNEI. Trimming took 6 bases from V and 7 from J, leaving 13 bases between them. CDR3 sequence: CASRETLGNEQFF. The CDR3 DNA follows: TGTGCCAGCAGGGAAACGTTAGGGAATGAGCAGTTCTTC.

The V call is TRBV6-5, the J call TRBJ1-2, with TRBD1 matching over 7 bases. V gave up 8 bases and J gave up 3 bases; unmatched junction bases: 21. This CDR3 has 18 residues. Per the germline V gene, CDR1 is MNHEY and CDR2 is SVGAGI. Here the CDR3 DNA reads TGTGCCAGCCGGGGGAAGATTATGGACAGGCCGCATCACTATGGCTACACCTTC. Translating gives CASRGKIMDRPHHYGYTF.

This chain joins TRBV6-8 and TRBJ2-2; tentative D call: TRBD2 (6 bases). Deletions cut 6 bases from V and 0 bases from J, with 11 bases between. CDR1 is MNHGY and CDR2 is SAAAGT in the germline V gene. This CDR3 has 15 residues. CDR3 residues: CASSPGTSNTGELFF. The CDR3 DNA follows: TGTGCCAGCAGCCCCGGGACTTCGAACACCGGGGAGCTGTTTTTT.

This clonotype was recorded a few times. The V call is TRBV7-8, the J call TRBJ2-2; TRBD1 matches at 11 bases. CDR1 is SGHVS and CDR2 is FQNEAQ in the germline V gene. With V trimmed by 3 bases and J by 7 bases, 7 bases remained unmatched. The length of the CDR3 is 16 residues. CDR3 bases: TGTGCCAGCAGCTTTAGCGGACAGGGGGCCGGCGGGGAGCTGTTTTTT. Translated: CASSFSGQGAGGELFF.

In its sample, this clonotype was seen once. The chain is built from TRBV7-2 and TRBJ1-2; D may be TRBD1 (6 bases). The CDR3 length is 15 residues. The germline CDR1 and CDR2 sequences are SGHTA and FQGNSA. Deletions cut 4 bases from V and 6 bases from J, with 18 bases between. The CDR3 DNA is TGTGCCAGCAGCTCCACAGGGAGTGGATGGGATGGCTACACCTTC. The encoded protein is CASSSTGSGWDGYTF.

Only a few counts were recorded for this clonotype. The genes are TRBV7-3 and TRBJ1-3; weak D call: TRBD1 (5 bases). Looked up from germline, CDR1 is SGHTA and CDR2 is FQGTGA. Trimming stripped 2 bases from V and 0 bases from J, with 8 bases between. The CDR3 runs to 15 residues. The CDR3 protein is CASSLDSISGNTIYF. CDR3 in DNA: TGTGCCAGCAGCTTAGACAGCATCTCTGGAAACACCATATATTTT. Complete variable domain (other parts from reference TRBV7-3 and TRBJ1-3): GAGVSQTPSNKVTEKGKYVELRCDPISGHTALYWYRQSLGQGPEFLIYFQGTGAADDSGLPNDRFFAVRPEGSVSTLKIQRTERGDSAVYLCASSLDSISGNTIYFGEGSWLTVV.

The V call is TRBV28, the J call TRBJ2-1, with 12 bases fitting TRBD2. This CDR3 is 14 amino acids long. V dropped 5 bases and J dropped 9; count of bases not matched to a gene: 5. Germline V gives CDR1 MDHEN, CDR2 SYDVKM. This chain's CDR3 is CASSMTSGRGEQFF. DNA of the CDR3: TGTGCCAGCAGTATGACTAGCGGGAGAGGTGAGCAGTTCTTC.

The table lists this clonotype with a few counts. V usage is TRBV7-8 and J usage is TRBJ2-1, with 8 bases matching TRBD1. CDR1 and CDR2 from the germline V gene are SGHVS and FQNEAQ. The CDR3 sequence is 16 residues long. V lost 1 base, J lost 4 bases, and 6 bases stayed unmatched. The CDR3 DNA follows: TGTGCCAGCAGCTTAGTAGGGCAGGGGGCATACAATGAGCAGTTCTTC. Translated, it gives CASSLVGQGAYNEQFF.

This clonotype has just a few counts. This rearrangement joins TRBV3-1 to TRBJ1-6; TRBD1 matches at 9 bases. The CDR3 extends over 15 amino acids. V was pared by 2 bases and J by 7 bases, with 3 bases of the junction left unmatched. The germline V gene has CDR1 LGHDT and CDR2 YNNKEL (reference sequence). The CDR3 sequence is CASSQTGGGNSPLHF. CDR3 nucleotide sequence: TGTGCCAGCAGCCAAACAGGGGGCGGGAATTCACCCCTCCACTTT.

This clonotype was observed a handful of times. V and J are TRBV6-1 and TRBJ2-7; 7 positions match TRBD2. The CDR3 totals 14 residues. The J segment lost 2 bases and the V segment lost 4 bases, leaving 5 bases of the junction unmatched. The germline V gene has CDR1 MNHNS and CDR2 SASEGT. The CDR3 nucleotides are TGTGCCAGCAGTGCCCGGGACTACACCTACGAGCAGTACTTC. It codes for CASSARDYTYEQYF.

With respect to this clonotype: At one boundary the junction diverges from the germline segment, which might be a read error. The CDR3 loop reads CASSSGLAGAPLQESQYF. The CDR3 DNA reads as TGTGCCAGCAGCTCAGGACTAGCGGGAGCACCCCTTCAAGAGTCCCAGTACTTC. The chain is built from TRBV7-2 and TRBJ2-5, with 13 bases matching TRBD2. The CDR3 is 18 amino acids. The germline CDR1 and CDR2 sequences are SGHTA and FQGNSA.

This clonotype was observed a handful of times. The chain combines TRBV7-2 with TRBJ2-7; either TRBD1 or TRBD2 may fit D (5 bases each). CDR1 is SGHTA, CDR2 FQGNSA, per germline. The CDR3 is 13 residues long. Trimming took 6 bases from V and 2 from J, leaving 11 bases between them. CDR3 in amino acids: CASSYVGAYEQYF. The CDR3 nucleotides read TGTGCCAGCAGTTACGTGGGGGCCTACGAGCAGTACTTC.

The chain uses TRBV29-1 and TRBJ2-3, with 7 positions matching TRBD2. Looked up from germline, CDR1 is SQVTM and CDR2 is ANQGSEA. The junction had 8 bases not matched to a gene; V was cut back by 1 base and J by 4 bases. The CDR3 extends over 15 amino acids. The CDR3 nucleotides read TGCAGCGTTGAAGCGGGGGGTTATCGGGCAGATACGCAGTATTTT. This sequence encodes CSVEAGGYRADTQYF.

This clonotype showed up just a few times. This chain links TRBV28 with TRBJ2-5, with 14 nucleotides matching TRBD2. J was trimmed by 3 bases and V by 7 bases; bases with no gene match: 7. Germline assignment: CDR1 MDHEN and CDR2 SYDVKM. The CDR3 has 16 amino acids. In nucleotides, the CDR3 is TGTGCCAGCACTGGGACTAGCGGGAGTTTTAAAGAGACCCAGTACTTC. Translated, it gives CASTGTSGSFKETQYF.

The chain carries TRBV7-8 and TRBJ2-1; D remains ambiguous. The CDR3 runs 15 residues. The V end lost 8 bases, the J end lost 4 bases, and 18 bases lay between the germline ends. Germline CDR1 is SGHVS and CDR2 is FQNEAQ. The CDR3 is CASDEKLNFYNEQFF. The CDR3 DNA follows: TGTGCCAGCGACGAGAAGCTGAACTTTTACAATGAGCAGTTCTTC.

This chain uses TRBV6-2 or TRBV6-3 with TRBJ2-1, with 8 nucleotides matching TRBD1. V lost 4 bases, J lost 2 bases, and 7 bases stayed unmatched. The CDR3 runs to 16 residues. Germline V gene sequence: CDR1 MNHEY, CDR2 SVGEGT. The chain's CDR3 is CASSSFRQGPYNEQFF. DNA of the CDR3: TGTGCCAGCAGTTCCTTCAGACAGGGGCCCTACAATGAGCAGTTCTTC.

This clonotype has at least ten counts. This sequence joins TRBV27 and TRBJ1-6, with D perhaps matching TRBD1 (5 bases). The CDR3 covers 15 residues. CDR1 and CDR2 from the germline V gene are MNHEY and SMNVEV (reference sequence). Trimming cost V 5 bases and J 7 bases, with 15 bases left between them. CDR3 bases: TGTGCCAGCAGTATCGGTCCTGGGGCCAATTCACCCCTCCACTTT. This encodes CASSIGPGANSPLHF.

This clonotype came up a few times. The genes are TRBV6-1 and TRBJ2-7; no reliable D call. Germline V gene sequence: CDR1 MNHNS, CDR2 SASEGT. The V and J ends lost 8 bases and 3 bases respectively, with 11 bases between them. The CDR3 runs 12 residues. The CDR3 DNA follows: TGTGCCAGCTTAATAGGAAGCTACGAGCAGTACTTC. It translates to CASLIGSYEQYF.

Only a few counts were recorded for this clonotype. This chain connects TRBV29-1 to TRBJ2-2; D may be TRBD2 (5 bases). This CDR3 contains 12 residues. Germline CDR1 SQVTM, CDR2 ANQGSEA. V was pared by 5 bases and J by 1 base, with 5 bases between. CDR3 region: CSVRGNTGELFF. The CDR3 DNA reads as TGCAGCGTTCGGGGGAACACCGGGGAGCTGTTTTTT.